A single sample gave rise to the 27 T cell receptor beta chains below, sequenced in a study of CD8+ T cells in alopecia areata (dated by TCRdb to 2016 to 2019). Libraries were made using the immunoSEQ multiplex PCR assay. To provide template for TCR sequencing, every sample had RNA extracted and reverse transcribed into cDNA. TCRdb took this table from immuneACCESS and kept in-frame rearrangements with V and J called. Such tables lack part of the clones; where checked against another copy, unresolved V genes explain under half of the gap, and the rest is unexplained. This sample has 95,000 to 120,000 clones in its table, and 59% of those were observed once. The ten largest clones take up under 25% of the sample. Sequencing used CD8+ T cells sorted from blood. The receptors stem from a human donor in good health.

The chain has TRBV28 and TRBJ2-2, with D possibly being TRBD2 (6 bases). This CDR3 comprises 15 residues. The V end lost 7 bases, the J end lost 2 bases, and 14 bases lay between the germline ends. From germline, CDR1 is MDHEN and CDR2 SYDVKM. CDR3 protein: CASTLYGGNTGELFF. The CDR3 DNA reads as TGTGCCAGCACCCTGTACGGGGGTAACACCGGGGAGCTGTTTTTT.

This clone has just a few counts. V is TRBV7-9 and J is TRBJ2-7, with D maybe TRBD2 (6 bases). V dropped 8 bases and J dropped 3 bases, with 11 bases sitting between them. The CDR3 contains 12 residues. Per the germline V gene, CDR1 is SEHNR and CDR2 is FQNEAQ (reference sequence). CDR3 sequence reads: CASGDGSYEQYF. In DNA, the CDR3 is TGTGCCAGCGGAGACGGGAGCTACGAGCAGTACTTC.

The rearrangement links TRBV14 to TRBJ1-4; D possibly corresponds to TRBD1 (6 bases). CDR1 SGHDN and CDR2 FVKESK come from the germline V gene. The V gene lost 4 bases and the J gene lost 3 bases, with 12 bases spanning the gap. The CDR3 is 15 amino acids. This chain's CDR3 is CASSRGQRANEKLFF. The DNA for the CDR3 is TGTGCCAGCAGCCGTGGACAGCGAGCTAATGAAAAACTGTTTTTT. Together with reference TRBV14 and TRBJ1-4, the CDR3 gives the full variable domain: EAGVTQFPSHSVIEKGQTVTLRCDPISGHDNLYWYRRVMGKEIKFLLHFVKESKQDESGMPNNRFLAERTGGTYSTLKVQPAELEDSGVYFCASSRGQRANEKLFFGSGTQLSVL.

The chain links TRBV7-4 to TRBJ1-1, with D possibly being TRBD1 (6 bases). This CDR3 spans 13 amino acids. Trimming took 5 bases from V and 7 from J, leaving 14 bases between them. Germline CDR1 and CDR2: SGHVT and SQSDAQ. The CDR3 bases are TGTGCCAGCAGCCTTAAACTACAGGGTGAAGCTTTCTTT. Residues: CASSLKLQGEAFF.

Notes on this clone: This same CDR3 is encoded by further DNA sequences in the sample. The chain carries TRBV13 and TRBJ1-1; D unclear. Germline V gene data show CDR1 as PRHDT and CDR2 as FYEKMQ (reference sequence). V gave up 4 bases and J gave up 2 bases, with 11 bases separating them. The CDR3 has 14 amino acids. CDR3 nucleotides: TGTGCCAGCAGCTCCCGTTCAGGTAACACTGAAGCTTTCTTT. The encoded protein is CASSSRSGNTEAFF. The full variable domain, completed using reference TRBV13 and TRBJ1-1, is AAGVIQSPRHLIKEKRETATLKCYPIPRHDTVYWYQQGPGQDPQFLISFYEKMQSDKGSIPDRFSAQQFSDYHSELNMSSLELGDSALYFCASSSRSGNTEAFFGQGTRLTVV.

This clone was observed a single time. V usage is TRBV30 and J usage is TRBJ1-1, with D perhaps matching TRBD1 (5 bases). The CDR3 length is 13 residues. The V end was cut by 5 bases, the J end by 4 bases, with 14 bases between. In germline, CDR1 is GTSNPN, CDR2 SVGIG (reference sequence). CDR3 residues: CAWGLSGTTEAFF. In DNA, the CDR3 is TGTGCCTGGGGGCTTTCGGGGACCACTGAAGCTTTCTTT.

The chain links TRBV9 to TRBJ2-5; D possibly corresponds to TRBD2 (5 bases). The germline CDR1 and CDR2 sequences are SGDLS and YYNGEE. V was clipped by 0 bases and J by 2 bases, with 8 bases between them. This CDR3 is built from 14 residues. The CDR3 DNA reads as TGTGCCAGCAGCGTAGGCGGGTCTCAAGAGACCCAGTACTTC. This codes for CASSVGGSQETQYF.

This chain uses TRBV6-1 with TRBJ1-6, with D perhaps matching TRBD1 (6 bases). V lost 5 bases to trimming and J lost 0 bases, with 35 bases between them. CDR1 and CDR2 from the germline V gene are MNHNS and SASEGT. CDR3 size: 24 residues. The CDR3 bases are TGTGCCAGCAGTCAAGAATCCGGGACAATGAGGGCCAGGAGGAGGAGCTCCTATAATTCACCCCTCCACTTT. It is translated as CASSQESGTMRARRRSSYNSPLHF.

The chain is built from TRBV5-1 and TRBJ2-7; the D gene is possibly TRBD2 (6 bases). CDR1 is SGHRS, CDR2 YFSETQ, per germline. Trimming stripped 0 bases from V and 6 bases from J, with 16 bases between. This CDR3 spans 15 amino acids. The chain's CDR3 is CASSLAGRGHLEQYF. The CDR3 coding sequence is TGCGCCAGCAGCTTGGCCGGGAGAGGGCACCTCGAGCAGTACTTC.

The genes are TRBV4-2 and TRBJ2-3; 9 bases match TRBD2. Unmatched junction bases numbered 6, after V lost 3 bases and J lost 2 bases. The CDR3 consists of 16 residues. Germline CDR1 is LGHNA and CDR2 is YNFKEQ. CDR3 DNA: TGTGCCAGCAGCCAGAGAGCGGGGGGCGTCACAGATACGCAGTATTTT. Residues: CASSQRAGGVTDTQYF.

This chain links TRBV7-8 with TRBJ2-7; 7 positions match TRBD1. Germline CDR1 is SGHVS and CDR2 is FQNEAQ. J was trimmed by 2 bases and V by 0 bases; bases with no gene match: 4. The CDR3 has 15 residues. The DNA of the CDR3 is TGTGCCAGCAGCTTAGCTTGGGACAGCACCTACGAGCAGTACTTC. This codes for CASSLAWDSTYEQYF.

V and J are TRBV7-9 and TRBJ2-1, with 12 positions matching TRBD2. After removal of 3 bases from V and 4 bases from J, the junction contained 4 bases not matched to a gene. This CDR3 is 16 amino acids long. In germline, CDR1 is SEHNR, CDR2 FQNEAQ (reference sequence). This chain's CDR3 is CASSFPLAGGYNEQFF. CDR3 coding DNA: TGTGCCAGCAGCTTCCCCCTAGCGGGGGGGTACAATGAGCAGTTCTTC.

J is TRBJ2-7 and V is TRBV5-6; tentatively, D is TRBD2 (5 bases). Germline lookup yields CDR1 SGHDT and CDR2 YYEEEE. The CDR3 loop spans 13 amino acids. Trimming cost V 0 bases and J 7 bases, with 11 bases left between them. Here the CDR3 reads CASSLGRTLEQYF. The CDR3 nucleotides are TGTGCCAGCAGCTTGGGAAGGACTTTAGAGCAGTACTTC.

This chain joins TRBV5-6 and TRBJ2-3; D not certain. The CDR3 length is 11 residues. The ends were cut back, 3 bases at V and 6 bases at J, with 5 bases in the middle. Germline CDR1 is SGHDT and CDR2 is YYEEEE. In DNA, the CDR3 is TGTGCCAGCAGCTGGCAGGATACGCAGTATTTT. Encoded protein: CASSWQDTQYF.

J is TRBJ1-2 and V is TRBV29-1, with D unresolved. This CDR3 has 11 residues. Per the germline V gene, CDR1 is SQVTM and CDR2 is ANQGSEA. V was pared by 3 bases and J by 8 bases, with 10 bases between. CDR3 in amino acids: CSVELGLGYTF. The CDR3 nucleotides read TGCAGCGTTGAGTTAGGCCTAGGCTACACCTTC.

The chain uses TRBV13 and TRBJ2-1; 9 bases line up with TRBD2. J lost 9 bases, V lost 5 bases, and 11 bases had no gene match. The germline CDR1 and CDR2 sequences are PRHDT and FYEKMQ (reference sequence). The CDR3 sequence is 15 residues long. The CDR3 protein is CASSPEGRGGLEQFF. For the CDR3, the DNA is TGTGCCAGCAGCCCCGAGGGGCGGGGGGGCCTTGAGCAGTTCTTC.

The chain is built from TRBV2 and TRBJ2-7; 9 bases line up with TRBD2. The CDR3 extends over 13 amino acids. From germline, CDR1 is SNHLY and CDR2 FYNNEI. V shed 7 bases and J 3 bases; nucleotides not matched to a gene: 4. The CDR3 protein is CASKVAGDYEQYF. DNA for the CDR3: TGTGCCAGCAAGGTAGCGGGGGACTACGAGCAGTACTTC.

V gene TRBV9 combines with J gene TRBJ1-1, with D uncertain. CDR3 size: 14 residues. The V and J ends lost 5 bases and 2 bases respectively, with 13 bases between them. The V gene's germline CDR1 is SGDLS and CDR2 YYNGEE. The CDR3 reads CASRDPGTNTEAFF. CDR3 coding DNA: TGTGCCAGCAGGGACCCGGGCACTAACACTGAAGCTTTCTTT. The entire variable domain, with the rest obtained from reference TRBV9 and TRBJ1-1, is as follows: DSGVTQTPKHLITATGQRVTLRCSPRSGDLSVYWYQQSLDQGLQFLIQYYNGEERAKGNILERFSAQQFPDLHSELNLSSLELGDSALYFCASRDPGTNTEAFFGQGTRLTVV.

The chain uses TRBV10-3 and TRBJ1-1, with D hard to call. This CDR3 has 14 residues. Trimming cost V 0 bases and J 4 bases, with 9 bases left between them. Germline values: CDR1 ENHRY, CDR2 SYGVKD. The CDR3 sequence: CAISESGSFTEAFF. CDR3 DNA sequence: TGTGCCATCAGTGAGTCGGGGAGTTTCACTGAAGCTTTCTTT.

The rearrangement links TRBV21-1 to TRBJ2-7; the listed D gene, TRBD1, was not tested against the DNA. TRBV21-1 is recorded as a pseudogene. This CDR3 contains 20 residues. CDR3 bases: TGTGCCAGCAGCACCGACCCCGGGGACAGGGTGATCGGGGCCGCCTACGAGCAGTACTTC. This sequence encodes CASSTDPGDRVIGAAYEQYF.

The chain recombines TRBV13 with TRBJ2-5, with TRBD1 identical over 7 bases. In germline, CDR1 is PRHDT, CDR2 FYEKMQ (reference sequence). J lost 5 bases, V lost 5 bases, and 14 bases had no gene match. There are 16 residues in the CDR3. The CDR3 spells CASSTTGAAGQETQYF. DNA for the CDR3: TGTGCCAGCAGCACCACAGGGGCCGCTGGTCAGGAGACCCAGTACTTC.

The CDR3 region is CASSHRPRALSGANVLTF. CDR3 nucleotide sequence: TGCGCCAGCAGCCATAGGCCTAGGGCCCTGTCTGGGGCCAACGTCCTGACTTTC. This chain links TRBV4-1 with TRBJ2-6, with no clear D. The CDR3 runs 18 residues. The V end was cut by 3 bases, the J end by 1 base, with 16 bases between. Germline CDR1 reads MGHRA; CDR2 reads YSYEKL.

The chain is built from TRBV18 and TRBJ2-5; D unresolved. The CDR3 loop spans 14 amino acids. The germline V gene has CDR1 KGHSH and CDR2 LQKENI. Between the trimmed V and J ends, which lost 3 bases and 5 bases, there was a span of 13 bases. The CDR3 protein is CASSPRATQETQYF. CDR3 DNA: TGTGCCAGCTCACCTAGGGCCACTCAGGAGACCCAGTACTTC.

The chain has TRBV19 and TRBJ2-1; 7 nucleotides align to TRBD1. Germline V gene sequence: CDR1 LNHDA, CDR2 SQIVND (reference sequence). V lost 6 bases and J lost 7; bases outside the gene matches: 12. This CDR3 is 15 amino acids long. The CDR3 region is CASSREGASWNEQFF. The CDR3 DNA is TGTGCCAGTAGCCGAGAGGGGGCATCATGGAATGAGCAGTTCTTC.

Of note for this clone: One junction end does not reproduce the germline sequence, and a read error may be involved. The chain combines TRBV11-2 with TRBJ2-5; D possibly corresponds to TRBD2 (7 bases). This CDR3 contains 17 residues. Germline V gene sequence: CDR1 SGHAT, CDR2 FQNNGV. The CDR3 region is CASSSSGGRLDQETQYF. The CDR3 DNA follows: TGTGCCAGCAGCTCGTCGGGGGGCCGGTTGGACCAGGAGACCCAGTACTTC.

This clone has only one observation. V gene TRBV30 combines with J gene TRBJ1-1; D gene uncertain. V was clipped by 3 bases and J by 1 base, with 6 bases between them. CDR3 length: 12 residues. CDR1 and CDR2 from the germline V gene are GTSNPN and SVGIG (reference sequence). CDR3 nucleotides: TGTGCCTGGAGGGTTGCGAACACTGAAGCTTTCTTT. It is translated as CAWRVANTEAFF.

This clone turned up a few times. This chain links TRBV4-3 with TRBJ1-4, with TRBD1 as a possible D gene (5 bases). The length of the CDR3 is 17 residues. V lost 4 bases and J 3 bases, leaving 18 bases between the germline ends. Germline V gives CDR1 LGHNA, CDR2 YSLEER. For the CDR3, the DNA is TGCGCCAGCAGCCCCCTACCCCCCGGGGCGGCTAATGAAAAACTGTTTTTT. Amino acids: CASSPLPPGAANEKLFF.